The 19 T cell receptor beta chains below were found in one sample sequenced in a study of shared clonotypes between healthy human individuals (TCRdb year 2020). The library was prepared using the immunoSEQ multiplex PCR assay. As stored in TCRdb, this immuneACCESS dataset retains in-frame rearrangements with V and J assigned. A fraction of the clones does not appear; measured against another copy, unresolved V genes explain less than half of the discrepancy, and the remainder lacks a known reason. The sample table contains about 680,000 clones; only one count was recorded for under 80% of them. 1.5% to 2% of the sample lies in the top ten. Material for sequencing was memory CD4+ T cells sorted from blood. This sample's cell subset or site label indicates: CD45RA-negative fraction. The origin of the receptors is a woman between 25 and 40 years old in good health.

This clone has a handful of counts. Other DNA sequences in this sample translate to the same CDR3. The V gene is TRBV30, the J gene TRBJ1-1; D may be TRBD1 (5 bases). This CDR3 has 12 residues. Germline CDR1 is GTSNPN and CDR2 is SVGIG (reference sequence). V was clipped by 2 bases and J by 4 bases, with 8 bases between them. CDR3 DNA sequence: TGTGCCTGGAGTTTCGGGGGCACTGAAGCTTTCTTT. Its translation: CAWSFGGTEAFF.

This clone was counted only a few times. In nucleotides, the CDR3 is TGTGCCAGCAGTTTATACCTCTTACCGGATACGCAGTATTTT. This translates into CASSLYLLPDTQYF. The chain joins TRBV28 to TRBJ2-3; unclear D gene. CDR3 size: 14 residues. V lost 1 base, J lost 6 bases, and 11 bases lay in between. Germline V gene data show CDR1 as MDHEN and CDR2 as SYDVKM.

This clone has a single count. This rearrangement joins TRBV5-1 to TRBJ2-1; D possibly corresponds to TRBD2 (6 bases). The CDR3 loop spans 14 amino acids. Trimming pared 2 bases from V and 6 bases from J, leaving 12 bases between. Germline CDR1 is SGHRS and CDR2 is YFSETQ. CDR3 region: CASSFPRDSNEQFF. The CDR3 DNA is TGCGCCAGCAGCTTTCCGAGGGACTCCAATGAGCAGTTCTTC.

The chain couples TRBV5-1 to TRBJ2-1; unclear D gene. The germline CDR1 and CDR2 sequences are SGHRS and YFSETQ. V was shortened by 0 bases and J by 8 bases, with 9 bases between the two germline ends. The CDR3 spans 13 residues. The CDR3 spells CASSLARLDEQFF. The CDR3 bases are TGCGCCAGCAGCTTGGCTAGGCTCGATGAGCAGTTCTTC.

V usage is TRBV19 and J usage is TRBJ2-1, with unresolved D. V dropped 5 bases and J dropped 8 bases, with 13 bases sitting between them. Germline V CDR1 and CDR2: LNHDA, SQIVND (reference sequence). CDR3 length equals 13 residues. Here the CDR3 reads CASSGLRRDEQFF. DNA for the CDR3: TGTGCCAGTAGTGGTCTTCGCCGGGATGAGCAGTTCTTC.

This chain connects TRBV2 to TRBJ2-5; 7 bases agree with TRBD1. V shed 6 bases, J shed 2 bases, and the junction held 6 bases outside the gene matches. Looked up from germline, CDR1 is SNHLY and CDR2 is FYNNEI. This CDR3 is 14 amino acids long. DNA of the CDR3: TGTGCCAGCAGGGATCCGGGACAGCAAGAGACCCAGTACTTC. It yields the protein CASRDPGQQETQYF.

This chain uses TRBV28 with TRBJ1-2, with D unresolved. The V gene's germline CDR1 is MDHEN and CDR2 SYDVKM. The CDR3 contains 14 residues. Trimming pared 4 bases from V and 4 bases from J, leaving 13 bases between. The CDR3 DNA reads TGTGCCAGCAGTTCCCCGCGGAGGAGCTATGGCTACACCTTC. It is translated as CASSSPRRSYGYTF.

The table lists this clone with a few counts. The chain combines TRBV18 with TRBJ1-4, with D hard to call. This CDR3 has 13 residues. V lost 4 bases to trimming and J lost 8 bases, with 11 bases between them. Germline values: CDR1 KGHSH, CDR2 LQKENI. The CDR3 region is CASSQGAQEKLFF. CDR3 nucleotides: TGTGCCAGCTCACAGGGAGCACAAGAAAAACTGTTTTTT.

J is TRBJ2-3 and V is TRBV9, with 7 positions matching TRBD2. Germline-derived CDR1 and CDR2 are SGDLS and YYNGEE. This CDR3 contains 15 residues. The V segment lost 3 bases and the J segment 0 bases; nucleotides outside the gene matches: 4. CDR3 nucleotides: TGTGCCAGCAGCGGCTACGGGGGGAGCACAGATACGCAGTATTTT. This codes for CASSGYGGSTDTQYF.

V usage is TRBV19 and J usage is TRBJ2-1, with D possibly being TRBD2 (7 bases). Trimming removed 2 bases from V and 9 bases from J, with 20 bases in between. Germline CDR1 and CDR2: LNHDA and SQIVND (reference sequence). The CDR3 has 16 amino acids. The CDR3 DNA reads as TGTGCCAGTAGTATAAACGACAGGCCCCCGGGGGGTGAGCAGTTCTTC. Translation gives CASSINDRPPGGEQFF.

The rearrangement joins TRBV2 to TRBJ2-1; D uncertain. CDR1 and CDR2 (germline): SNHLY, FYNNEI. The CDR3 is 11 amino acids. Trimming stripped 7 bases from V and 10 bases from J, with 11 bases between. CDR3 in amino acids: CASTARYEQFF. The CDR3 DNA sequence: TGTGCCAGCACCGCGAGGTACGAGCAGTTCTTC.

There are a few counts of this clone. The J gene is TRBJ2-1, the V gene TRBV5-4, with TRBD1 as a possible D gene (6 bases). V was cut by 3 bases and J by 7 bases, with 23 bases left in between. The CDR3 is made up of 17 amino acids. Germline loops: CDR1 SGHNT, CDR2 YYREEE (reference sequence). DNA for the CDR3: TGTGCCAGCAGCTCGGCCCAGGGGTCGCGGAGAAGGAATGAGCAGTTCTTC. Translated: CASSSAQGSRRRNEQFF.

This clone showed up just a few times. The CDR3 nucleotides read TGTGCCAGCAGCTTAGGGCTCACAGGGCGGAACCTAAACACCATATATTTT. This gives the protein CASSLGLTGRNLNTIYF. V is TRBV7-9 and J is TRBJ1-3; perhaps TRBD1 as D (6 bases). Per germline, CDR1 SEHNR and CDR2 FQNEAQ (reference sequence). Deletions cut 1 base from V and 6 bases from J, with 19 bases between. This CDR3 has 17 residues.

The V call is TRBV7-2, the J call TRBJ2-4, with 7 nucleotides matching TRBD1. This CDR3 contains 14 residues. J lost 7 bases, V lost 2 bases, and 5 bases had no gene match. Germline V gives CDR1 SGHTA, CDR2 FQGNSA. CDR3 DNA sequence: TGTGCCAGCAGCTTACAGGCCAGGGGGAACATTCAGTACTTC. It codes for CASSLQARGNIQYF. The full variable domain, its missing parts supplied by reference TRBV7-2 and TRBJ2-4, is GAGVSQSPSNKVTEKGKDVELRCDPISGHTALYWYRQSLGQGLEFLIYFQGNSAPDKSGLPSDRFSAERTGGSVSTLTIQRTQQEDSAVYLCASSLQARGNIQYFGAGTRLSVL.

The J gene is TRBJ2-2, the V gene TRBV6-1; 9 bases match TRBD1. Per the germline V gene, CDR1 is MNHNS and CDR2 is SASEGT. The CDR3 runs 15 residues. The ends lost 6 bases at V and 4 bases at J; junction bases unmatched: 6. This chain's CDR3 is CASRRKGQGTGELFF. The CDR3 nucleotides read TGTGCCAGCAGGCGCAAGGGACAGGGCACCGGGGAGCTGTTTTTT.

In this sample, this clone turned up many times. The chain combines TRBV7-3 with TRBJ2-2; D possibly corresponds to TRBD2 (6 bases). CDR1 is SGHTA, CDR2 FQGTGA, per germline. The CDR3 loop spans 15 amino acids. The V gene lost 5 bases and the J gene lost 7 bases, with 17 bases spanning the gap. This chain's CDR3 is CASSPRPGEGGELFF. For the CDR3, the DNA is TGTGCCAGCAGCCCCCGCCCGGGAGAGGGCGGGGAGCTGTTTTTT.

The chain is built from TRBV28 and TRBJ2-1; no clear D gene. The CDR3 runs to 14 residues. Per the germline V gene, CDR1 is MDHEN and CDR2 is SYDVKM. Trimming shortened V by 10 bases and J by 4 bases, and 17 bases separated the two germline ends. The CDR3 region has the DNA TGTGCCACCGGATCTTCGGTCCCTTACAATGAGCAGTTCTTC. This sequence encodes CATGSSVPYNEQFF.

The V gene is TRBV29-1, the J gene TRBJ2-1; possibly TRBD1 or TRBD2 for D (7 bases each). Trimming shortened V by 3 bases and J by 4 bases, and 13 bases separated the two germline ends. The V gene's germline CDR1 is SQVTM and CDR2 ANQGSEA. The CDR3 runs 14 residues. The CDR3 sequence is CSVDPRGGYNEQFF. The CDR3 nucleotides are TGCAGCGTTGACCCCAGGGGGGGGTACAATGAGCAGTTCTTC.

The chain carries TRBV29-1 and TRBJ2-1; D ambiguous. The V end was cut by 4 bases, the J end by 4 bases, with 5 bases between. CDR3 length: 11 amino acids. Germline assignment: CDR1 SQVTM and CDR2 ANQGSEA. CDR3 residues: CSVGQYNEQFF. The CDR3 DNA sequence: TGCAGCGTTGGCCAATACAATGAGCAGTTCTTC.